Listed below are T cell receptor beta chains from one sample, sequenced in a study of T cell repertoires in cytomegalovirus infection. TCRdb reprocessed the reads with MiXCR, giving one entry per CDR3 protein. The sample includes 650,000 to 900,000 distinct CDR3 sequences, about 27% of them seen just once. These receptors have no identified antigens. The source material was cultured CD8+ T cells from PBMCs, sampled from culture after CMV antigen stimulation. Every receptor here comes from a human donor in good health (CMV status not recorded). Some clones in this sample may be carry-over from other donors' samples. The CDR3 runs from the conserved cysteine through the conserved F or W. D genes are given only for firm matches. Rows may omit the clone size; those that give it use once, few, many or a size class.

CDR3 protein: CASSLLGEGLAYNEQFF
CDR3 DNA: TGTGCCAGCAGCTTGCTCGGGGAGGGACTGGCCTACAATGAGCAGTTCTTC
clone size: few
V gene: TRBV7-2
D gene: TRBD2
J gene: TRBJ2-1

CDR3 protein: CASSADFSGNTIYF
CDR3 DNA: TGTGCCAGCAGCGCGGACTTCTCTGGAAACACCATATATTTT
clone size: many
V gene: TRBV7-6
D gene: .
J gene: TRBJ1-3

CDR3 protein: CASKTRLTGHQPQHF
CDR3 DNA: TGTGCCAGTAAAACCCGTTTGACCGGCCATCAGCCCCAGCATTTT
clone size: .
V gene: TRBV19
D gene: .
J gene: TRBJ1-5

CDR3 protein: CASSFLQGAPNTGELFF
CDR3 DNA: TGTGCCAGCAGCTTTCTTCAGGGGGCTCCGAACACCGGGGAGCTGTTTTTT
clone size: many
V gene: TRBV7-6
D gene: TRBD1
J gene: TRBJ2-2

CDR3 protein: CASTLQGLAGGQETQYF
CDR3 DNA: TGTGCCAGCACCCTACAGGGACTAGCGGGGGGGCAAGAGACCCAGTACTTC
clone size: few
V gene: TRBV7-2
D gene: TRBD2
J gene: TRBJ2-5

CDR3 protein: CASSSSGATNEKLFF
CDR3 DNA: TGTGCCAGCAGCTCCTCGGGAGCAACTAATGAAAAACTGTTTTTT
clone size: .
V gene: TRBV6-5
D gene: .
J gene: TRBJ1-4

CDR3 protein: CASSSLGQGLNEKLFF
CDR3 DNA: TGTGCCAGCAGCTCCCTCGGACAGGGCCTTAATGAAAAACTGTTTTTT
clone size: many
V gene: TRBV7-9
D gene: TRBD1
J gene: TRBJ1-4

CDR3 protein: CASSRQEYNEQFF
CDR3 DNA: TGTGCCAGCAGTCGTCAGGAATACAATGAGCAGTTCTTC
clone size: many
V gene: TRBV7-6
D gene: .
J gene: TRBJ2-1

CDR3 protein: CASSLGLRPQETQYF
CDR3 DNA: TGTGCCAGCAGCTTAGGATTGCGGCCACAAGAGACCCAGTACTTC
clone size: many
V gene: TRBV7-2
D gene: .
J gene: TRBJ2-5

CDR3 protein: CAITAGGPLHNEQFF
CDR3 DNA: TGTGCCATCACTGCGGGGGGCCCCCTTCACAATGAGCAGTTCTTC
clone size: .
V gene: TRBV10-3
D gene: TRBD2
J gene: TRBJ2-1

CDR3 protein: CSARERGLRYGYTF
CDR3 DNA: TGCAGTGCTAGAGAAAGGGGGCTGCGCTATGGCTACACCTTC
clone size: .
V gene: TRBV20-1
D gene: TRBD1
J gene: TRBJ1-2

CDR3 protein: CASSQGSKAYYGYTF
CDR3 DNA: TGTGCCAGCAGCCAAGGTAGCAAGGCCTACTATGGCTACACCTTC
clone size: few
V gene: TRBV14
D gene: .
J gene: TRBJ1-2

CDR3 protein: CSVEDSWAGSGTGELFF
CDR3 DNA: TGCAGCGTTGAAGATTCCTGGGCTGGATCAGGTACCGGGGAGCTGTTTTTT
clone size: .
V gene: TRBV29-1
D gene: .
J gene: TRBJ2-2

CDR3 protein: CASSLPGDRAGTGELFF
CDR3 DNA: TGTGCCAGCAGCCTCCCAGGCGACAGGGCGGGCACCGGGGAGCTGTTTTTT
clone size: .
V gene: TRBV11-2
D gene: TRBD1
J gene: TRBJ2-2

CDR3 protein: CASSLVCPYYSNQPQHF
CDR3 DNA: TGTGCCAGCAGCTTAGTATGTCCTTACTATAGCAATCAGCCCCAGCATTTT
clone size: few
V gene: TRBV11-1
D gene: .
J gene: TRBJ1-5

CDR3 protein: CASSEGGGGELFF
CDR3 DNA: TGTGCCAGCAGTGAAGGGGGCGGCGGGGAGCTGTTTTTT
clone size: few
V gene: TRBV6-4
D gene: TRBD1
J gene: TRBJ2-2

CDR3 protein: CASMAAESEDTQYF
CDR3 DNA: TGTGCCAGCATGGCGGCGGAGAGTGAAGATACGCAGTATTTT
clone size: .
V gene: TRBV6-5
D gene: .
J gene: TRBJ2-3

CDR3 protein: CASRDPYLEKLFF
CDR3 DNA: TGTGCCAGCCGGGACCCTTATTTGGAAAAACTGTTTTTT
clone size: .
V gene: TRBV6-2/TRBV6-3
D gene: .
J gene: TRBJ1-4

CDR3 protein: CASSFGGTVNQPQHF
CDR3 DNA: TGTGCCAGCAGTTTCGGCGGGACAGTAAATCAGCCCCAGCATTTT
clone size: few
V gene: TRBV27
D gene: TRBD1
J gene: TRBJ1-5

CDR3 protein: CASSLTVPEEKLFF
CDR3 DNA: TGTGCCAGCAGCTTGACGGTGCCGGAGGAAAAACTGTTTTTT
clone size: .
V gene: TRBV11-1
D gene: .
J gene: TRBJ1-4

CDR3 protein: CASSTDRVGQPQHF
CDR3 DNA: TGTGCCAGCTCAACGGACAGGGTAGGTCAGCCCCAGCATTTT
clone size: few
V gene: TRBV18
D gene: TRBD1
J gene: TRBJ1-5

CDR3 protein: CASSISENYGYTF
CDR3 DNA: TGTGCCAGTAGTATTTCAGAAAACTATGGCTACACCTTC
clone size: few
V gene: TRBV19
D gene: .
J gene: TRBJ1-2

CDR3 protein: CAISEEGGITYEQYF
CDR3 DNA: TGTGCCATCAGTGAAGAGGGGGGCATCACCTACGAGCAGTACTTC
clone size: .
V gene: TRBV10-3
D gene: .
J gene: TRBJ2-7

CDR3 protein: CATSDLTEDNEQFF
CDR3 DNA: TGTGCCACCAGTGATTTGACGGAAGACAATGAGCAGTTCTTC
clone size: .
V gene: TRBV24-1
D gene: .
J gene: TRBJ2-1

CDR3 protein: CSVEDRESIAFETQYF
CDR3 DNA: TGCAGCGTTGAAGATAGAGAATCCATCGCTTTCGAGACCCAGTACTTC
clone size: .
V gene: TRBV29-1
D gene: .
J gene: TRBJ2-5

CDR3 protein: CASSLRDGAKNIQYF
CDR3 DNA: TGTGCCAGCAGCTTAAGGGACGGAGCCAAAAACATTCAGTACTTC
clone size: many
V gene: TRBV7-3
D gene: .
J gene: TRBJ2-4

CDR3 protein: CASTPPSGVAYEQFF
CDR3 DNA: TGTGCCAGCACCCCCCCATCGGGGGTAGCATATGAGCAGTTCTTC
clone size: .
V gene: TRBV12-3/TRBV12-4
D gene: .
J gene: TRBJ2-1

CDR3 protein: CSAPRGRGSASYEQYF
CDR3 DNA: TGCAGTGCTCCCAGGGGGCGAGGGTCCGCCTCCTACGAGCAGTACTTC
clone size: .
V gene: TRBV20-1
D gene: TRBD1
J gene: TRBJ2-7

CDR3 protein: CASSPGTLLPENYGYTF
CDR3 DNA: TGTGCCAGCAGCCCCGGGACACTGCTCCCGGAAAACTATGGCTACACCTTC
clone size: few
V gene: TRBV7-9
D gene: .
J gene: TRBJ1-2

CDR3 protein: CASSQPSDGYEQYF
CDR3 DNA: TGTGCCAGCAGCCAACCCTCGGACGGGTACGAGCAGTACTTC
clone size: few
V gene: TRBV11-3
D gene: .
J gene: TRBJ2-7

CDR3 protein: CASSLDSISNQPQHF
CDR3 DNA: TGTGCCAGCAGCCTCGATTCTATTAGCAATCAGCCCCAGCATTTT
clone size: many
V gene: TRBV7-8
D gene: .
J gene: TRBJ1-5

CDR3 protein: CASSANPGQGAFGYTF
CDR3 DNA: TGTGCCAGCAGCGCTAATCCGGGACAGGGGGCGTTTGGCTACACCTTC
clone size: .
V gene: TRBV2
D gene: TRBD1
J gene: TRBJ1-2

CDR3 protein: CATRIDPNTEAFF
CDR3 DNA: TGTGCCACCAGGATCGACCCGAACACTGAAGCTTTCTTT
clone size: once
V gene: TRBV10-3
D gene: .
J gene: TRBJ1-1

CDR3 protein: CASRLERGGYEQYF
CDR3 DNA: TGTGCCAGCAGACTCGAGAGGGGCGGCTACGAGCAGTACTTC
clone size: once
V gene: TRBV12-3/TRBV12-4
D gene: .
J gene: TRBJ2-7

CDR3 protein: CASSPWGWQETQYF
CDR3 DNA: TGTGCCAGCAGTCCCTGGGGGTGGCAAGAGACCCAGTACTTC
clone size: .
V gene: TRBV12-3/TRBV12-4
D gene: .
J gene: TRBJ2-5

CDR3 protein: CASSWGGSDEQFF
CDR3 DNA: TGTGCCAGCAGTTGGGGGGGGAGCGATGAGCAGTTCTTC
clone size: .
V gene: TRBV27
D gene: TRBD2
J gene: TRBJ2-1

CDR3 protein: CSVVRTGGDPEAFF
CDR3 DNA: TGCAGCGTTGTTAGGACAGGGGGAGATCCTGAAGCTTTCTTT
clone size: .
V gene: TRBV29-1
D gene: TRBD1
J gene: TRBJ1-1

CDR3 protein: CATSRDEGPASGSSYEQYF
CDR3 DNA: TGTGCCACCAGCAGAGACGAGGGTCCGGCTAGCGGCTCCTCCTACGAGCAGTACTTC
clone size: few
V gene: TRBV15
D gene: TRBD2
J gene: TRBJ2-7

CDR3 protein: CASSAVQGWEQYF
CDR3 DNA: TGTGCCAGCAGTGCGGTACAGGGTTGGGAGCAGTACTTC
clone size: few
V gene: TRBV6-1
D gene: .
J gene: TRBJ2-7

CDR3 protein: CASSPGSDTEAFF
CDR3 DNA: TGTGCCAGCAGTCCCGGGTCGGACACTGAAGCTTTCTTT
clone size: .
V gene: TRBV6-2/TRBV6-3
D gene: .
J gene: TRBJ1-1

CDR3 protein: CASSQDWGIAETQYF
CDR3 DNA: TGTGCCAGCAGCCAAGACTGGGGGATTGCAGAGACCCAGTACTTC
clone size: few
V gene: TRBV14
D gene: .
J gene: TRBJ2-5

CDR3 protein: CASRSGTGELFF
CDR3 DNA: TGTGCCAGTCGGTCAGGGACCGGGGAGCTGTTTTTT
clone size: .
V gene: TRBV12-3/TRBV12-4
D gene: .
J gene: TRBJ2-2

CDR3 protein: CASHFPREWNTEAFF
CDR3 DNA: TGTGCCAGCCATTTCCCGAGGGAGTGGAACACTGAAGCTTTCTTT
clone size: .
V gene: TRBV2
D gene: .
J gene: TRBJ1-1

CDR3 protein: CASSTTPQGSEKLFF
CDR3 DNA: TGTGCCAGCAGCACGACCCCCCAGGGAAGTGAAAAACTGTTTTTT
clone size: many
V gene: TRBV7-6
D gene: .
J gene: TRBJ1-4

CDR3 protein: CASSPDPWYGETQYF
CDR3 DNA: TGTGCCAGCAGCCCGGACCCTTGGTACGGGGAGACCCAGTACTTC
clone size: many
V gene: TRBV7-2
D gene: .
J gene: TRBJ2-5

CDR3 protein: CASSYSPIANTEAFF
CDR3 DNA: TGTGCCAGCAGTTATTCCCCGATAGCGAACACTGAAGCTTTCTTT
clone size: few
V gene: TRBV6-5
D gene: .
J gene: TRBJ1-1

CDR3 protein: CASSIQRERETQYF
CDR3 DNA: TGTGCCAGCAGTATTCAAAGGGAACGAGAGACCCAGTACTTC
clone size: .
V gene: TRBV27
D gene: .
J gene: TRBJ2-5

CDR3 protein: CATSRGHGSRGSPLHF
CDR3 DNA: TGTGCCACCAGCAGAGGACACGGCTCCAGGGGCTCACCCCTCCACTTT
clone size: .
V gene: TRBV15
D gene: .
J gene: TRBJ1-6

CDR3 protein: CASSYQARGTDTQYF
CDR3 DNA: TGTGCCAGCAGTTATCAAGCGAGAGGCACAGATACGCAGTATTTT
clone size: .
V gene: TRBV6-2/TRBV6-3
D gene: .
J gene: TRBJ2-3

CDR3 protein: CASRLLDREYNEQFF
CDR3 DNA: TGTGCCAGCAGACTGCTCGACCGAGAGTACAATGAGCAGTTCTTC
clone size: few
V gene: TRBV7-9
D gene: .
J gene: TRBJ2-1

CDR3 protein: CASSSWTGPTRGTEAFF
CDR3 DNA: TGTGCCAGCAGCTCTTGGACAGGGCCCACCCGTGGGACTGAAGCTTTCTTT
clone size: .
V gene: TRBV11-1
D gene: TRBD1
J gene: TRBJ1-1

CDR3 protein: CASSPGLAGYQETQYF
CDR3 DNA: TGTGCCAGCAGCCCCGGACTAGCGGGGTACCAAGAGACCCAGTACTTC
clone size: many
V gene: TRBV7-9
D gene: TRBD2
J gene: TRBJ2-5

CDR3 protein: CASSDWTGTGYEQFF
CDR3 DNA: TGCGCCAGCAGTGACTGGACAGGGACAGGCTATGAGCAGTTCTTC
clone size: .
V gene: TRBV10-1
D gene: TRBD1
J gene: TRBJ2-1

CDR3 protein: CASTSTTGSTEAFF
CDR3 DNA: TGTGCCAGTACCTCGACAACAGGGAGCACTGAAGCTTTCTTT
clone size: .
V gene: TRBV19
D gene: .
J gene: TRBJ1-1

CDR3 protein: CASSLSKAGEAYEQYF
CDR3 DNA: TGTGCCAGCAGTCTAAGTAAAGCGGGGGAAGCCTACGAGCAGTACTTC
clone size: .
V gene: TRBV12-3/TRBV12-4
D gene: TRBD2
J gene: TRBJ2-7